Presented here are 17 T cell receptor beta chains from one specimen sequenced in a study of OX40 agonist ivuxolimab in advanced cancers. The assay was immunoSEQ multiplex PCR, and TCRdb's table has in-frame clones only and misses some. The table has about 84,000 clones, more than 75% seen once; the top ten hold 2.5% to 3%. Sample: CD4+ or CD8+ T cells sorted from blood, taken in a trial of the OX40 agonist ivuxolimab. These receptor sequences come from an adult with an advanced solid tumor such as melanoma, head and neck, liver or kidney cancer.

The chain employs TRBV2 and TRBJ2-7, with D uncertain. Germline CDR1 is SNHLY and CDR2 is FYNNEI. CDR3 length: 15 amino acids. V lost 7 bases and J 1 base, leaving 17 bases between the germline ends. Here the CDR3 DNA reads TGTGCCAGCATGGTGGGCGGATCACAATCCTACGAGCAGTACTTC. This codes for CASMVGGSQSYEQYF.

The chain is built from TRBV14 and TRBJ2-5; D is perhaps TRBD2 (5 bases). CDR3 length equals 13 residues. V was shortened by 1 base and J by 8 bases, with 11 bases between the two germline ends. Germline V gene sequence: CDR1 SGHDN, CDR2 FVKESK. For the CDR3, the DNA is TGTGCCAGCAGCCAAGGTCGAGGGTCTACCCAGTACTTC. Translation gives CASSQGRGSTQYF.

The chain links TRBV29-1 to TRBJ2-3; D is unresolved. Trimming removed 0 bases from V and 2 bases from J, with 12 bases in between. CDR3 length: 15 amino acids. The germline V gene encodes CDR1 SQVTM and CDR2 ANQGSEA. The CDR3 DNA follows: TGCAGCGTTGAAGAGAAGGGCGCAATCACAGATACGCAGTATTTT. Translating it yields CSVEEKGAITDTQYF.

The DNA for the CDR3 is TGTGCCAGCAGCCAAGTGGAAGGAACTAATGAAAAACTGTTTTTT. It is translated as CASSQVEGTNEKLFF. The gene calls are TRBV4-2 and TRBJ1-4; D uncertain. Germline-derived CDR1 and CDR2 are LGHNA and YNFKEQ. This CDR3 has 15 amino acids. V was trimmed by 1 base and J by 1 base, leaving 7 bases between them.

The rearrangement links TRBV7-2 to TRBJ1-1; no reliable D call. From germline, CDR1 is SGHTA and CDR2 FQGNSA. The CDR3 length is 14 residues. Trimming left V 1 base short and J 1 base short, with 7 bases between. The CDR3 reads CASSLDGKNTEAFF. In nucleotides, the CDR3 is TGTGCCAGCAGCTTAGATGGCAAGAACACTGAAGCTTTCTTT.

The chain is built from TRBV29-1 and TRBJ1-2, with D maybe TRBD1 (5 bases). Trimming left V 3 bases short and J 11 bases short, with 16 bases between. Germline-derived CDR1 and CDR2 are SQVTM and ANQGSEA. The CDR3 covers 12 residues. As DNA, the CDR3 is TGCAGCGTTGACCAGGGATCGATGGCATACACCTTC. Residues: CSVDQGSMAYTF.

The chain uses TRBV7-2 and TRBJ2-1; no reliable D call. Germline assignment: CDR1 SGHTA and CDR2 FQGNSA. Trimming pared 1 base from V and 10 bases from J, leaving 8 bases between. The CDR3 is 12 amino acids. CDR3 sequence reads: CASSLGLREQFF. CDR3 nucleotide sequence: TGTGCCAGCAGCTTAGGACTGAGGGAGCAGTTCTTC.

The chain is built from TRBV19 and TRBJ2-3; D possibly uses TRBD1 or TRBD2 (7 bases each). Germline V gene data show CDR1 as LNHDA and CDR2 as SQIVND (reference sequence). The CDR3 runs to 14 residues. V lost 4 bases to trimming and J lost 5 bases, with 13 bases between them. The CDR3 DNA follows: TGTGCCAGTAGTAGGGAGGGGGCTGGAGATACGCAGTATTTT. This encodes CASSREGAGDTQYF.

This sequence joins TRBV5-6 and TRBJ2-7; weak D call: TRBD1 (5 bases). This CDR3 comprises 14 residues. With 4 bases removed from V and 2 bases from J, the gap between germline ends came to 13 bases. CDR1 is SGHDT and CDR2 is YYEEEE in the germline V gene. The CDR3 nucleotides are TGTGCCAGCAGCGGACCCCAGGGTCCCTACGAGCAGTACTTC. Protein: CASSGPQGPYEQYF.

A single count supports this clone. The V gene is TRBV5-6, the J gene TRBJ2-7; perhaps D is TRBD1 or TRBD2 (5 bases each). Looked up from germline, CDR1 is SGHDT and CDR2 is YYEEEE. Between the trimmed V and J ends, which lost 3 bases and 5 bases, there was a span of 6 bases. The CDR3 runs to 11 residues. CDR3 nucleotide sequence: TGTGCCAGCAGCTGGGACCACGAGCAGTACTTC. Translated: CASSWDHEQYF.

This sequence joins TRBV5-4 and TRBJ2-5; 9 bases match TRBD1. V dropped 4 bases and J dropped 1; count of bases not matched to a gene: 5. Germline lookup yields CDR1 SGHNT and CDR2 YYREEE (reference sequence). The CDR3 contains 15 residues. The CDR3 sequence: CASSIDRGIQETQYF. CDR3 DNA sequence: TGTGCCAGCAGCATAGACAGGGGGATCCAAGAGACCCAGTACTTC.

This clone was counted between two and nine times. The V gene is TRBV6-6, the J gene TRBJ1-3; D gene ambiguous. Germline V lookup: CDR1 MNHNY, CDR2 SVGAGI (reference sequence). This CDR3 comprises 13 residues. The ends were cut back, 2 bases at V and 4 bases at J, with 6 bases in the middle. The CDR3 DNA sequence: TGTGCCAGCAGTTACACACCAGGAAACACCATATATTTT. Translating it yields CASSYTPGNTIYF.

The chain has TRBV27 and TRBJ1-3, with 11 bases lining up with TRBD1. The CDR3 length is 15 residues. V lost 6 bases, J lost 2 bases, and 3 bases stayed unmatched. Germline lookup yields CDR1 MNHEY and CDR2 SMNVEV (reference sequence). CDR3 DNA: TGTGCCAGCAGCCGGGACAGGGGGGCTGGAAACACCATATATTTT. Protein sequence: CASSRDRGAGNTIYF.

This chain uses TRBV28 with TRBJ2-5; D may correspond to TRBD1 or TRBD2 (5 bases each). This CDR3 has 15 residues. V lost 3 bases to trimming and J lost 2 bases, with 13 bases between them. Germline-derived CDR1 and CDR2 are MDHEN and SYDVKM. The CDR3 sequence is CASSFSGEGQETQYF. Written as DNA, the CDR3 is TGTGCCAGCAGTTTTAGTGGCGAGGGGCAAGAGACCCAGTACTTC.

The chain combines TRBV18 with TRBJ2-2; D unclear. This CDR3 comprises 15 residues. Trimming stripped 5 bases from V and 2 bases from J, with 12 bases between. Germline CDR1 is KGHSH and CDR2 is LQKENI. DNA for the CDR3: TGTGCCAGCTCATTGAGCGCGAGTAACACCGGGGAGCTGTTTTTT. This encodes CASSLSASNTGELFF.

The sample holds a few counts of this clone. J is TRBJ1-1 and V is TRBV7-9, with no clear D. Germline loops: CDR1 SEHNR, CDR2 FQNEAQ (reference sequence). Trimming cost V 5 bases and J 1 base, with 11 bases left between them. The CDR3 runs 14 residues. CDR3 DNA sequence: TGTGCCAGCAGCGTATTAGACCGGAACACTGAAGCTTTCTTT. Its protein product is CASSVLDRNTEAFF.

The rearrangement links TRBV28 to TRBJ1-5; 7 bases are a match to TRBD1. Germline CDR1 reads MDHEN; CDR2 reads SYDVKM. J gave up 4 bases and V 7 bases, and 7 bases lay outside the gene matches. The CDR3 contains 14 residues. CDR3 sequence reads: CASTIQGYNQPQHF. The CDR3 bases are TGTGCCAGCACAATACAGGGGTATAATCAGCCCCAGCATTTT.